This TCR beta chain comes out of a study of blood T cell repertoires in COVID-19. Data came from immunoSEQ multiplex PCR; TCRdb stores just in-frame clones and leaves some out. The table shows more than 150,000 clones, with 80% to 90% occurring only once. This clone was counted a few times. From germline, CDR1 is DFQATT and CDR2 SNEGSKA (reference sequence). The CDR3 loop spans 14 amino acids. Trimming pared 3 bases from V and 4 bases from J, leaving 15 bases between. This TCR derives from a woman aged 65 to 85 with COVID-19, enrolled during active disease. The chain joins TRBV20-1 to TRBJ1-2; D possibly corresponds to TRBD1 (6 bases). The specimen sequenced was peripheral blood. The CDR3 sequence is CSASARGGRYGYTF. The CDR3 DNA reads TGCAGTGCTAGTGCGAGAGGGGGACGCTATGGCTACACCTTC.